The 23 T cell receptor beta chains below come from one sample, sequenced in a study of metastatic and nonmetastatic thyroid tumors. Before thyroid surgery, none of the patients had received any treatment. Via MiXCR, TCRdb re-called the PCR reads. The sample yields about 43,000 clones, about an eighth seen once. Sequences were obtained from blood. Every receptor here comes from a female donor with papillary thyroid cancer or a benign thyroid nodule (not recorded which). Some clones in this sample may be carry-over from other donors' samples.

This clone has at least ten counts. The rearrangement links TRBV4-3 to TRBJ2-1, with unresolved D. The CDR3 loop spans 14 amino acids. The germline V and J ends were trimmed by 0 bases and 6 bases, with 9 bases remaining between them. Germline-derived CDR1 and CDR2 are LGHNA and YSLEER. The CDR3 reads CASSQDGVSNEQFF. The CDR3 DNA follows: TGCGCCAGCAGCCAAGATGGGGTTTCCAATGAGCAGTTCTTC.

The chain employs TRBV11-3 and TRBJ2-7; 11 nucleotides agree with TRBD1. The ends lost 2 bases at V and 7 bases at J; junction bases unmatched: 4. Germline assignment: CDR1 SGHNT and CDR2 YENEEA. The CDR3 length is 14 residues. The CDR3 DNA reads TGTGCCAGCAGCTTAAGGACAGGGGGCGGTGAGCAGTACTTC. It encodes CASSLRTGGGEQYF.

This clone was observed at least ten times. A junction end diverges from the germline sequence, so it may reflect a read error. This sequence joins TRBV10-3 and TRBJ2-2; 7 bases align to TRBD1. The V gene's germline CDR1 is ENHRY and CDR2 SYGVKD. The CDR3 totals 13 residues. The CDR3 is CAIGDRADGELFF. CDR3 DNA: TGTGCCATCGGTGACAGGGCTGACGGGGAGCTGTTTTTT.

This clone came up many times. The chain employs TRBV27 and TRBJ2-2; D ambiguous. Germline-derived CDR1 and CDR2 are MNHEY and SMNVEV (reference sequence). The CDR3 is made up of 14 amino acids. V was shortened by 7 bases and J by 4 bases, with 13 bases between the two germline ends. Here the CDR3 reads CASKRQWGTGELFF. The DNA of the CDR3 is TGTGCCAGCAAGCGCCAGTGGGGCACCGGGGAGCTGTTTTTT.

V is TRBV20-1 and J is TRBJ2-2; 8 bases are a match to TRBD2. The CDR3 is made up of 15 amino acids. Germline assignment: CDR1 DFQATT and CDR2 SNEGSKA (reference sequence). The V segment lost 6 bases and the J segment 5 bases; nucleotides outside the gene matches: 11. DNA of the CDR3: TGCAGTGCCACAAGCGGGAGTCGGGGTACCGGGGAGCTGTTTTTT. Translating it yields CSATSGSRGTGELFF.

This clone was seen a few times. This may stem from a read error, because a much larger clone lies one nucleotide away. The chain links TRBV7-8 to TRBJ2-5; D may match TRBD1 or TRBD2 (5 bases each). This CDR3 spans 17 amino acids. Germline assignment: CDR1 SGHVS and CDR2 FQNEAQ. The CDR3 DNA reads TGTTCCAGCACCGTAGGGGCGGGCCTCGGTGGGCGAGAGACCCAGTACTTC. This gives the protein CSSTVGAGLGGRETQYF.

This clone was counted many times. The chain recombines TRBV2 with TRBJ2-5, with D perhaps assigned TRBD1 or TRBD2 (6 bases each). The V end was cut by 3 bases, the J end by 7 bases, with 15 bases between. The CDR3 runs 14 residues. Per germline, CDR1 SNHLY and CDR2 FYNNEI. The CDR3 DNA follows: TGTGCCAGCAGTGAGTCCCTACAGGGAGGGACCCAGTACTTC. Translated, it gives CASSESLQGGTQYF.

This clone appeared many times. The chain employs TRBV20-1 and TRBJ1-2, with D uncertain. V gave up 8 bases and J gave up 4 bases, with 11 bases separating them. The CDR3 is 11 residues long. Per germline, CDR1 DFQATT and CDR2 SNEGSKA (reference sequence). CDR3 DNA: TGCAGTTCCTCGGGTACCTATGGCTACACCTTC. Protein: CSSSGTYGYTF.

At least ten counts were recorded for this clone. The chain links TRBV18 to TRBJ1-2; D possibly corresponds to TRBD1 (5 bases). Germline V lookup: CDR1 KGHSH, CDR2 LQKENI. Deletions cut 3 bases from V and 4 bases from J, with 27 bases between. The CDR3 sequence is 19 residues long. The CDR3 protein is CASSPILSGAAGFGYGYTF. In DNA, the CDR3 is TGTGCCAGCTCACCGATATTATCCGGAGCCGCAGGGTTCGGCTATGGCTACACCTTC.

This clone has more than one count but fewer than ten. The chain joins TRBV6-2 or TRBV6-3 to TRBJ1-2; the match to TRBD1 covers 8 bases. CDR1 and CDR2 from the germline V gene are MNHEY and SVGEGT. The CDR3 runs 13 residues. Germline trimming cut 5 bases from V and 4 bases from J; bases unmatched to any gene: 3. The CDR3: CASSRRGLYGYTF. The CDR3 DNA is TGTGCCAGCAGTCGCAGGGGGCTCTATGGCTACACCTTC.

CDR3 nucleotide sequence: TGCGCCAGCAGCTTGGAAGTTTCCCAGGGGGCCATCACCGGGGAGCTGTTTTTT. Residues: CASSLEVSQGAITGELFF. The J gene is TRBJ2-2, the V gene TRBV5-1, with TRBD1 identical over 8 bases. Germline V gene data show CDR1 as SGHRS and CDR2 as YFSETQ. This CDR3 spans 18 amino acids. V was clipped by 0 bases and J by 4 bases; unmatched bases: 11.

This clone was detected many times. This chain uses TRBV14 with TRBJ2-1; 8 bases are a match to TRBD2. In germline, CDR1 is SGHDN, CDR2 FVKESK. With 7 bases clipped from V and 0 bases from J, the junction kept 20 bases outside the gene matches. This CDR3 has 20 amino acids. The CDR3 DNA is TGTGCCAGCACCCTCAAGGGGCGGGAGGTCCCTTCGAGCTCCTACAATGAGCAGTTCTTC. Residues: CASTLKGREVPSSSYNEQFF.

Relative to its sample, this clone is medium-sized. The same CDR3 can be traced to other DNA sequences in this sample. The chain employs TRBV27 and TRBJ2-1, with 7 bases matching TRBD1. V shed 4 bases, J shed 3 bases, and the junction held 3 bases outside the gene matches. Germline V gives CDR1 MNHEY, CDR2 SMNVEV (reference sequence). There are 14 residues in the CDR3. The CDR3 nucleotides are TGTGCCAGCAGTTCCCCAGGGGGCTACAATGAGCAGTTCTTC. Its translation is CASSSPGGYNEQFF.

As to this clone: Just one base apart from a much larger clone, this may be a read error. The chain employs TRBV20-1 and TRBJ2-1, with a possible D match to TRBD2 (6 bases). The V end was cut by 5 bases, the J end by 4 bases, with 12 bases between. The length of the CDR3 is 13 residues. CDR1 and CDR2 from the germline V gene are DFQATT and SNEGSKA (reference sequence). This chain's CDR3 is CSAVREMYNEQFF. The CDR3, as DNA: TGCAGTGCTGTTCGGGAGATGTACAATGAGCAGTTCTTC.

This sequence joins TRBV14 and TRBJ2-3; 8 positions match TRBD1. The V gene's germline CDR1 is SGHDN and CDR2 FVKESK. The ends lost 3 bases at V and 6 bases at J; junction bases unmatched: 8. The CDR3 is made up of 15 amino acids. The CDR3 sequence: CASSHRQGIVDTQYF. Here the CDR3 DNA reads TGTGCCAGCAGCCACAGACAGGGGATTGTCGATACGCAGTATTTT.

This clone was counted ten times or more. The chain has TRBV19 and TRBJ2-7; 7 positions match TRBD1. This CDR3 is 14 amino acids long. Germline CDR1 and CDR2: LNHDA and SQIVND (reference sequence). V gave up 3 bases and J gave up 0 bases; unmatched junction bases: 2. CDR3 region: CASSMGTASYEQYF. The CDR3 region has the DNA TGTGCCAGTAGTATGGGGACAGCCTCCTACGAGCAGTACTTC.

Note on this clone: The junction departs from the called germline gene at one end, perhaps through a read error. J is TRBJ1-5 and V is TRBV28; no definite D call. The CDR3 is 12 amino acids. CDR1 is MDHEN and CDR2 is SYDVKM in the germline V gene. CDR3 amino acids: CASSRGGQPQNF. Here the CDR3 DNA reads TGTGCCAGCAGTCGGGGAGGTCAGCCCCAAAATTTT.

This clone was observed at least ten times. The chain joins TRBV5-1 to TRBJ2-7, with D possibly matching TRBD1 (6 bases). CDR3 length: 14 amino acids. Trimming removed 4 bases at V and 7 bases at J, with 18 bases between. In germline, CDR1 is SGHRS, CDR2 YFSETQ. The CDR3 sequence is CASSTQGASWEQYF. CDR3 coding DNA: TGCGCCAGCAGCACACAGGGTGCCTCATGGGAGCAGTACTTC.

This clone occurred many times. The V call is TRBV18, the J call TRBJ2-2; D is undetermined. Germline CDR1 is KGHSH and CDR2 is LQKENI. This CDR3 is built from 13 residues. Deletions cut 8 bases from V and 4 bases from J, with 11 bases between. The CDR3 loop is CASHQGFTGELFF. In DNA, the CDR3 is TGTGCCAGCCACCAAGGGTTCACCGGGGAGCTGTTTTTT. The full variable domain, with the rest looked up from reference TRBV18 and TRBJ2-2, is NAGVMQNPRHLVRRRGQEARLRCSPMKGHSHVYWYRQLPEEGLKFMVYLQKENIIDESGMPKERFSAEFPKEGPSILRIQQVVRGDSAAYFCASHQGFTGELFFGEGSRLTVL.

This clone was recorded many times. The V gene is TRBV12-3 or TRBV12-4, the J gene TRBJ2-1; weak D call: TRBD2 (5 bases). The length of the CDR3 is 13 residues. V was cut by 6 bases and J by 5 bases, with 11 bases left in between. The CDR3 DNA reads TGTGCCAGCAGCCAGACTACCAACAATGAGCAGTTCTTC. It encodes CASSQTTNNEQFF.

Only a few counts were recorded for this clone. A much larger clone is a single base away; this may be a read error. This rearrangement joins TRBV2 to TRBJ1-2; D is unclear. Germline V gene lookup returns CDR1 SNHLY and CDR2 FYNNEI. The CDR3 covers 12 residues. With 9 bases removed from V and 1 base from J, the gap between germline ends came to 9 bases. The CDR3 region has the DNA TGTGCCAGACTAGGGATTAACTATGGCTACACCTTC. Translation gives CARLGINYGYTF.

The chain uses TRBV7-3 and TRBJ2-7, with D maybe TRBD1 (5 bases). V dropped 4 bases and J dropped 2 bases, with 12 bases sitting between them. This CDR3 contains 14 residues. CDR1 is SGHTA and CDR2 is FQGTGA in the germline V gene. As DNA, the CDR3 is TGTGCCAGCAGCTCCACAGGTGTCGCCTACGAGCAGTACTTC. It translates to CASSSTGVAYEQYF.

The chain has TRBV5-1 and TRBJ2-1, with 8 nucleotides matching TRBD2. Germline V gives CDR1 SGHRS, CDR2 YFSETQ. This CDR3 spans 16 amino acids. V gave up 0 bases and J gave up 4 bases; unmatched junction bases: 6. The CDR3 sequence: CASSLGSTGGYNEQFF. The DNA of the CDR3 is TGCGCCAGCAGCTTGGGATCTACGGGAGGGTACAATGAGCAGTTCTTC.